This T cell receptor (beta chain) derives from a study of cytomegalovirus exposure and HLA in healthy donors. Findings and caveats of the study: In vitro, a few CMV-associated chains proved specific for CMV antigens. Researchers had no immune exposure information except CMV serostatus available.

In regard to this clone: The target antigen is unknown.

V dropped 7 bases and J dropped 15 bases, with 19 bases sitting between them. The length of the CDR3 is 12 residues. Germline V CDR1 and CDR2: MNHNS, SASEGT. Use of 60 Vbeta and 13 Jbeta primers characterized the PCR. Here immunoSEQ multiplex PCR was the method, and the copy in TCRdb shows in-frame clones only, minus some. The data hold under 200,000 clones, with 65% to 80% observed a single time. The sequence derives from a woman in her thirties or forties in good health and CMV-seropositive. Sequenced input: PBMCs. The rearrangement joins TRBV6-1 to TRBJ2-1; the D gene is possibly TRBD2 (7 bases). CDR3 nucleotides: TGTGCCAGCACCCCGGTGTCGGGGGGCTGGTTCTTC. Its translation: CASTPVSGGWFF.